This TCR beta chain was sequenced in a study of cytomegalovirus exposure and HLA in healthy donors. General study results and limits: Investigators reported fewer than 200 TCR beta chains as tied to cytomegalovirus. TCR beta V segments were, for the most part, productive about 87% or about 30% of the time in an earlier analysis. Later work showed greater clonal expansion in HLA-associated TCR beta chains than in equally common others.

Primers: 60 Vbeta forward and 13 Jbeta reverse. TCRdb's copy holds only in-frame clones and misses some; the assay was immunoSEQ multiplex PCR. The sample consists of some 140,000 clones, less than 80% of them appearing once. The CDR3 sequence is 16 residues long. The V gene's germline CDR1 is SGHRS and CDR2 YFSETQ. The ends were cut back, 1 base at V and 4 bases at J, with 17 bases in the middle. On this clone: Its antigen is still unknown.

Sequencing was performed on PBMCs. The receptor comes from a man in his forties or fifties in good health and CMV-seropositive. The chain employs TRBV5-1 and TRBJ1-2; TRBD1 is a possible D gene (5 bases). CDR3 sequence: CASSLWLGGRFYGYTF. The CDR3 nucleotides are TGCGCCAGCAGCTTGTGGTTGGGGGGACGGTTCTATGGCTACACCTTC.